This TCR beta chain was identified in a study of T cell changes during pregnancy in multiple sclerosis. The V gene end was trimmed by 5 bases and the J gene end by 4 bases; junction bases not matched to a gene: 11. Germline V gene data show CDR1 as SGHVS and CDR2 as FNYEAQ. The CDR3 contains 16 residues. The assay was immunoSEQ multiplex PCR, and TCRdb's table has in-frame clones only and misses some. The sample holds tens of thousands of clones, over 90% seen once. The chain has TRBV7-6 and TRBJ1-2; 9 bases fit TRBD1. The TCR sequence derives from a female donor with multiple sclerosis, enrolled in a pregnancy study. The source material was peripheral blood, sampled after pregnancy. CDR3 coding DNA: TGTGCCAGCAGCGTGCCGGACAGGGGTCAGGTCTATGGCTACACCTTC. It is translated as CASSVPDRGQVYGYTF.